This T cell receptor (beta chain) stems from a study of identical twins. About this clonotype itself: Its antigen is not known.

TCRdb fed the 5' RACE reads into MiXCR, producing one record per CDR3 protein. Seen here are more than 650,000 distinct CDR3 sequences, 5.5% to 7.5% observed once, and the top ten hold under 2%. Study-wide findings and caveats: A cross-sectional statistical analysis, not follow-up of the same donors, supported the conclusions. While abundant cord blood beta clonotypes carried fewer insertions, memory repertoires showed no such pattern.

With V trimmed by 3 bases and J by 0 bases, 8 bases remained unmatched. Germline values: CDR1 DFQATT, CDR2 SNEGSKA (reference sequence). The CDR3 has 16 residues. The TCR originated in a man aged 18 to 35 in good health. V and J are TRBV20-1 and TRBJ2-1; TRBD2 agrees at 7 bases. Sequencing was performed on naive T cells sorted from blood. CDR3 in amino acids: CSASAELADSYNEQFF. The CDR3 bases are TGCAGTGCTAGCGCCGAGCTAGCGGACTCCTACAATGAGCAGTTCTTC.